This T cell receptor (beta chain) was obtained from a study of CD8+CD57+ T cells in acquired aplastic anemia. About the research overall: Across the sorted CD4+ and CD8+ cells, DNA amounts averaged 3.2 ug.

This clonotype occurred many times. Germline CDR1 WNHNN, CDR2 SYGVQD (reference sequence). This CDR3 spans 14 amino acids. V lost 8 bases, J lost 2 bases, and 5 bases stayed unmatched. Profiling of TCR beta VDJ combinations and CDR3 sequences used genomic DNA as template. A single record per CDR3 protein comes from TCRdb applying MiXCR to the reads. The table includes 170,000 or so distinct CDR3 sequences, around 52% detected once. Patients picked for sequencing had shown CD8+CD57+ cell expansion detected by flow cytometry. The TCR sequence derives from a human donor with aplastic anemia. The specimen was sorted CD4+, CD8+, or CD8+CD57+ T cells (not recorded which) from PBMCs. The rearrangement joins TRBV10-1 to TRBJ2-3; 9 bases align to TRBD2. The CDR3 DNA reads TGCGCCAGCCAGCTAGCGGGACCCACAGATACGCAGTATTTT. It encodes CASQLAGPTDTQYF.